This section outlines one TCR beta chain sequence together with its context. The sample originates from a study of graft-versus-host responses after intestinal transplantation. Study-level background: For around three years after anti-thymocyte globulin induction, all recipients took tacrolimus and steroids.

Generated by immunoSEQ multiplex PCR, the TCRdb table keeps only in-frame clones and is missing some. The table includes 62,000 or so clones, about 90% detected once. The source is a human patient who received an intestinal transplant, so some T cells may come from the graft donor. The source material was PBMCs, sampled 26 days after transplant.

CDR3 in amino acids: CSVWDSEAFF. For the CDR3, the DNA is TGCAGCGTTTGGGACAGTGAAGCTTTCTTT. J is TRBJ1-1 and V is TRBV29-1, with TRBD1 identical over 7 bases. Looked up from germline, CDR1 is SQVTM and CDR2 is ANQGSEA. The CDR3 has 10 residues. Unmatched junction bases numbered 1, after V lost 5 bases and J lost 7 bases. Supplemented by reference TRBV29-1 and TRBJ1-1, the full variable domain reads SAVISQKPSRDICQRGTSLTIQCQVDSQVTMMFWYRQQPGQSLTLIATANQGSEATYESGFVIDKFPISRPNLTFSTLTVSNMSPEDSSIYLCSVWDSEAFFGQGTRLTVV.